This T cell receptor beta chain was observed in a study of beta chain features in type 1 diabetes. There are a few counts of this clone. The CDR3 contains 16 residues. CDR1 and CDR2 (germline): LGHNA, YSLEER. Trimming shortened V by 3 bases and J by 0 bases, and 15 bases separated the two germline ends. cDNA synthesis used the whole RNA isolate, giving expressed TCRB sequences. Some clones are missing from TCRdb's copy, which holds only in-frame ones; the method was immunoSEQ multiplex PCR. The sample has some 500,000 clones, more than 9.5% seen once. The chain employs TRBV4-3 and TRBJ2-7, with D perhaps TRBD1 or TRBD2 (6 bases each). The source is a woman aged 18-29 years in good health. Sample: naive CD4+ T cells from blood. The CDR3 sequence is CASSHGGPKSSYEQYF. The CDR3 DNA sequence: TGCGCCAGCAGCCACGGGGGCCCGAAGTCCTCCTACGAGCAGTACTTC.